The rows below give T cell receptor beta chains drawn from one sample of a study of Ad26.COV2.S vaccination and SARS-CoV-2 variants. Sequenced by immunoSEQ multiplex PCR; TCRdb stores in-frame clones only, minus some. This sample has around 450,000 clones, with less than 95% found just once. Sequences were derived from peripheral blood, sampled in a trial of Ad26.COV2.S vaccine versus placebo. The receptors derive from a person between 18 and 60 years old who received the Ad26.COV2.S COVID-19 vaccine or a placebo. CDR3s include the opening cysteine and the closing phenylalanine or tryptophan. A D gene is named only where the DNA matches it firmly. Size is omitted from some rows. Given values are once, few, many or a class for expanded clones.

d_call j_call v_call clone_size cdr3_aa cdr3_nt
TRBD2 TRBJ2-7 TRBV7-9 NA CASSLYAREDSYEQYF TGTGCCAGCAGCTTATACGCGCGGGAGGACTCCTACGAGCAGTACTTC
NA TRBJ2-1 TRBV2 once CASRPVRYNEQFF TGTGCCAGCAGGCCAGTCCGGTACAATGAGCAGTTCTTC
NA TRBJ1-1 TRBV27 NA CASSQDSRVGTEAFF TGTGCCAGCAGTCAGGACTCCAGGGTGGGAACTGAAGCTTTCTTT
NA TRBJ2-5 TRBV6-1 NA CASSVSGAVGGKTQYF TGTGCCAGCAGTGTCTCCGGGGCGGTGGGTGGGAAGACCCAGTACTTC
NA TRBJ2-1 TRBV2 NA CASTPGISYNEQFF TGTGCCAGCACTCCCGGCATCTCCTACAATGAGCAGTTCTTC
NA TRBJ2-7 TRBV5-5 NA CASSLVRGYEQYF TGTGCCAGCAGCTTGGTCAGGGGCTACGAGCAGTACTTC
NA TRBJ1-5 TRBV28 NA CASSSGNQPQHF TGTGCCAGCAGTTCCGGCAATCAGCCCCAGCATTTT
TRBD2 TRBJ2-7 TRBV4-1 NA CASSTPWRERPYEQYF TGCGCCAGCAGCACGCCGTGGCGGGAGAGACCCTACGAGCAGTACTTC
NA TRBJ2-1 TRBV9 NA CASSVAQGATYNEQFF TGTGCCAGCAGCGTAGCCCAGGGAGCGACCTACAATGAGCAGTTCTTC
NA TRBJ2-1 TRBV15 NA CATSRAGDYNEQFF TGTGCCACCAGCAGAGCGGGAGACTACAATGAGCAGTTCTTC
TRBD1 TRBJ1-2 TRBV3-1/TRBV3-2 NA CASSLGTGGGGYGYTF TGTGCCAGCAGCCTAGGGACAGGGGGTGGCGGCTATGGCTACACCTTC
TRBD1 TRBJ1-2 TRBV6-5 NA CASSYSDRVGYTF TGTGCCAGCAGTTACTCCGACAGGGTCGGCTACACCTTC
NA TRBJ2-6 TRBV3-1/TRBV3-2 NA CASSHISSGANVLTF TGTGCCAGCAGCCATATCAGCTCTGGGGCCAACGTCCTGACTTTC
NA TRBJ2-1 TRBV4-3 NA CASSQGLGGHASYNEQFF TGCGCCAGCAGCCAAGGTCTCGGCGGCCATGCCTCCTACAATGAGCAGTTCTTC
NA TRBJ1-5 TRBV19 NA CASSIIEVVNQPQHF TGTGCCAGTAGTATAATAGAGGTAGTCAATCAGCCCCAGCATTTT
NA TRBJ2-1 TRBV25-1 NA CASSGGTPTTPNNEQFF TGTGCCAGCAGTGGGGGGACTCCAACGACGCCAAACAATGAGCAGTTCTTC
NA TRBJ1-1 TRBV20-1 NA CSASPQGMGNTEAFF TGCAGTGCTAGTCCCCAAGGCATGGGGAACACTGAAGCTTTCTTT
NA TRBJ1-4 TRBV7-2 NA CASSPDGGANEKLFF TGTGCCAGCAGCCCGGACGGGGGGGCTAATGAAAAACTGTTTTTT
TRBD2 TRBJ2-7 TRBV27 NA CASRLTSGTYEQYF TGTGCCAGCAGACTTACTAGCGGCACCTACGAGCAGTACTTC
NA TRBJ1-1 TRBV7-9 NA CASSLVSTEAFF TGTGCCAGCAGCTTAGTATCGACTGAAGCTTTCTTT
TRBD2 TRBJ2-3 TRBV7-6 NA CASSLVAGVGHTQYF TGTGCCAGCAGCTTAGTAGCGGGAGTAGGTCATACGCAGTATTTT
NA TRBJ2-5 TRBV5-1 once CASSRTYQETQYF TGCGCCAGCAGTAGGACATACCAAGAGACCCAGTACTTC
NA TRBJ2-7 TRBV27 once CASSLRDKPNYEQYF TGTGCCAGCAGTCTCCGAGACAAGCCAAACTACGAGCAGTACTTC
TRBD2 TRBJ2-7 TRBV27 NA CASSLTSGSYEQYF TGTGCCAGCAGTTTGACTAGCGGTTCCTACGAGCAGTACTTC
NA TRBJ2-1 TRBV27 NA CASSYGRVYNEQFF TGTGCCAGCAGTTACGGCAGGGTCTACAATGAGCAGTTCTTC
NA TRBJ1-3 TRBV2 NA CASSERGLPGNTIYF TGTGCCAGCAGTGAACGGGGGCTCCCTGGAAACACCATATATTTT
NA TRBJ2-3 TRBV19 NA CASSPAGRTTDTQYF TGTGCCAGTAGTCCCGCGGGACGGACAACAGATACGCAGTATTTT
NA TRBJ2-3 TRBV5-1 NA CASSGGLPTDTQYF TGCGCCAGCAGCGGGGGACTCCCAACAGATACGCAGTATTTT
TRBD2 TRBJ2-1 TRBV5-8 NA CASSKGLAGDIEQFF TGTGCCAGCAGCAAAGGACTAGCGGGAGATATTGAGCAGTTCTTC
TRBD2 TRBJ2-3 TRBV10-3 once CAISGRGGPTDTQYF TGTGCCATCAGTGGTAGGGGAGGGCCTACAGATACGCAGTATTTT
TRBD1 TRBJ2-7 TRBV20-1 NA CSASVRDSPYEQYF TGCAGTGCTAGTGTCCGGGACAGTCCCTACGAGCAGTACTTC
NA TRBJ2-7 TRBV6-5 once CASSRTLSSYEQYF TGTGCCAGCAGTCGGACACTTAGCTCCTACGAGCAGTACTTC
NA TRBJ2-7 TRBV28 NA CASSRPHGASSYEQYF TGTGCCAGCAGTCGTCCGCACGGCGCAAGCTCCTACGAGCAGTACTTC
NA TRBJ2-2 TRBV7-3 NA CASSTRVGNTGELFF TGTGCCAGCAGCACCCGTGTAGGGAACACCGGGGAGCTGTTTTTT
NA TRBJ2-7 TRBV7-9 NA CASSLAATYYEQYF TGTGCCAGCAGCTTAGCGGCAACGTACTACGAGCAGTACTTC
NA TRBJ2-2 TRBV7-9 few CASSYLNANTGELFF TGTGCCAGCAGCTATTTAAACGCGAACACCGGGGAGCTGTTTTTT
TRBD2 TRBJ2-3 TRBV7-2 NA CASSYWASGRGSTDTQYF TGTGCCAGCAGCTACTGGGCTAGCGGGAGGGGAAGCACAGATACGCAGTATTTT
NA TRBJ2-1 TRBV9 NA CASSVEGFEGRRSYNEQFF TGTGCCAGCAGCGTAGAAGGGTTCGAGGGGAGACGGTCCTACAATGAGCAGTTCTTC
TRBD2 TRBJ2-1 TRBV5-5 NA CASREEQGWLAGGPYNEQFF TGTGCCAGCAGAGAGGAACAGGGTTGGCTAGCGGGAGGGCCGTACAATGAGCAGTTCTTC
TRBD1 TRBJ1-2 TRBV28 once CASSGWDRVRGYTF TGTGCCAGCAGTGGGTGGGACAGGGTGCGTGGCTACACCTTC
NA TRBJ2-1 TRBV4-3 NA CASSQDLEHPYNEQFF TGCGCCAGCAGCCAAGATTTGGAGCACCCTTACAATGAGCAGTTCTTC
NA TRBJ1-2 TRBV7-8 NA CASSLGSGADGYTF TGTGCCAGCAGCTTAGGGTCCGGGGCCGATGGCTACACCTTC
TRBD1 TRBJ2-3 TRBV7-3 NA CASSRQGPTDTQYF TGTGCCAGCAGCCGACAGGGCCCCACAGATACGCAGTATTTT
NA TRBJ1-2 TRBV10-3 once CAIRDGEHGYTF TGTGCCATCAGGGACGGGGAACATGGCTACACCTTC
NA TRBJ2-7 TRBV28 NA CASSLLAELYEQYF TGTGCCAGCAGTTTATTAGCGGAACTCTACGAGCAGTACTTC
NA TRBJ1-5 TRBV27 once CASSLSQGRAGQPQHF TGTGCCAGCAGTTTATCGCAGGGGCGCGCCGGGCAGCCCCAGCATTTT
NA TRBJ2-3 TRBV7-9 NA CASSHLPKDISSTDTQYF TGTGCCAGCAGCCATCTCCCGAAGGACATTTCTAGCACAGATACGCAGTATTTT
TRBD1 TRBJ1-5 TRBV6-5 NA CASSGTGYNQPQHF TGTGCCAGTTCCGGGACAGGGTACAATCAGCCCCAGCATTTT
NA TRBJ2-7 TRBV10-3 NA CAIGLVAAFDEQYF TGTGCCATCGGCCTAGTAGCGGCGTTTGACGAGCAGTACTTC
NA TRBJ2-2 TRBV2 NA CASSEALRSAGELFF TGTGCCAGCAGTGAAGCGCTTCGTTCGGCCGGGGAGCTGTTTTTT
NA TRBJ1-2 TRBV7-9 NA CASSSPGRVLGNYGYTF TGTGCCAGCAGCTCACCGGGCCGAGTTTTAGGGAACTATGGCTACACCTTC
TRBD1 TRBJ1-5 TRBV3-1/TRBV3-2 NA CASSQTGQDNQPQHF TGTGCCAGCAGCCAAACGGGACAGGACAATCAGCCCCAGCATTTT
NA TRBJ2-3 TRBV6-1 NA CASSESGHRYF TGTGCCAGCAGTGAATCGGGACACAGGTATTTT
TRBD1 TRBJ2-5 TRBV19 NA CASSIGQGVETQYF TGTGCCAGTAGTATAGGACAGGGAGTGGAGACCCAGTACTTC
NA TRBJ2-2 TRBV7-2 NA CASSEMGPGGELFF TGTGCCAGCAGCGAGATGGGCCCGGGGGGGGAGCTGTTTTTT
TRBD1 TRBJ2-7 TRBV5-4 NA CASSARQGAIYEQYF TGTGCCAGCAGCGCCAGACAGGGGGCGATATACGAGCAGTACTTC